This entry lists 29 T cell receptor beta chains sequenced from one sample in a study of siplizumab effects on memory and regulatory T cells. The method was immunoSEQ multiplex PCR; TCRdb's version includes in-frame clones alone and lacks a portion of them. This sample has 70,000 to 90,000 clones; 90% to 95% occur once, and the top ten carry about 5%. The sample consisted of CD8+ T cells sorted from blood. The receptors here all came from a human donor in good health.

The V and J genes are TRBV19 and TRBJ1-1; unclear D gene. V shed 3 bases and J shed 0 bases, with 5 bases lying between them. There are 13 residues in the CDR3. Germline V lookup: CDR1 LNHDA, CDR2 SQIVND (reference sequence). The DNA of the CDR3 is TGTGCCAGTAGTATGGACTTGAACACTGAAGCTTTCTTT. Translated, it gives CASSMDLNTEAFF.

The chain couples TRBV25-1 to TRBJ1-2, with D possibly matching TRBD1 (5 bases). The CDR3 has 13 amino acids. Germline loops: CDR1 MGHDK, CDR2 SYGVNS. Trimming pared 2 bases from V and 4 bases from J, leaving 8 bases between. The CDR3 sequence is CASSETGAYGYTF. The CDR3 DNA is TGTGCCAGCAGTGAAACAGGTGCCTATGGCTACACCTTC.

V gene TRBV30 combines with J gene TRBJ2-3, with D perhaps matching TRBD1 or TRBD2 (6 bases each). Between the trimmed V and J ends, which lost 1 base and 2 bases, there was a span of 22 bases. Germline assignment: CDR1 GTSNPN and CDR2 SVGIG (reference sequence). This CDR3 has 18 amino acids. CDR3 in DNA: TGTGCCTGGAGTGGAGGGACTCACTGGGGGCGTAACACAGATACGCAGTATTTT. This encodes CAWSGGTHWGRNTDTQYF.

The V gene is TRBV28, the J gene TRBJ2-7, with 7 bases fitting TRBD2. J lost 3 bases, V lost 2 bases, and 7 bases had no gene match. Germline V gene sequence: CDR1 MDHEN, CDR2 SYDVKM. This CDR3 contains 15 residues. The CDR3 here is CASSLPVGLGYEQYF. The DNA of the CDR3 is TGTGCCAGCAGTTTACCGGTAGGACTAGGCTACGAGCAGTACTTC.

This CDR3 reads CASSLGGSFGLNNEQFF. The CDR3 nucleotides are TGTGCCAGCAGCTTAGGAGGCAGTTTTGGCCTAAACAATGAGCAGTTCTTC. The chain is built from TRBV7-6 and TRBJ2-1; D gene uncertain. Germline V lookup: CDR1 SGHVS, CDR2 FNYEAQ. V was pared by 1 base and J by 5 bases, with 18 bases between. The CDR3 contains 17 residues.

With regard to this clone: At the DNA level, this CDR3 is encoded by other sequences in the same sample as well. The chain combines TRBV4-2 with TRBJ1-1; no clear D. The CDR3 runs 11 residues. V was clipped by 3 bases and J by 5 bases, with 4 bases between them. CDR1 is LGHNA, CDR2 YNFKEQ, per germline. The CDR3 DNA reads TGTGCCAGCAGCCAGGGGACTGAAGCTTTCTTT. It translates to CASSQGTEAFF.

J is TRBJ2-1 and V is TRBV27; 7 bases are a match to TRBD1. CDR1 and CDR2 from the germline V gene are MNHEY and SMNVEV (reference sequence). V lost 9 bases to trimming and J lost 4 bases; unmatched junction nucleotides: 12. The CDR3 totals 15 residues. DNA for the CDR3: TGTGCCAGTAGACCTTCGGGACAGCGGTACAATGAGCAGTTCTTC. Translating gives CASRPSGQRYNEQFF.

The CDR3 nucleotides read TGCAGCTTCGGGCAGGGCTACGAGCAGTACTTC. Protein product: CSFGQGYEQYF. This chain connects TRBV29-1 to TRBJ2-7; perhaps TRBD1 as D (5 bases). This CDR3 is 11 amino acids long. With 8 bases removed from V and 3 bases from J, the gap between germline ends came to 11 bases. Germline assignment: CDR1 SQVTM and CDR2 ANQGSEA.

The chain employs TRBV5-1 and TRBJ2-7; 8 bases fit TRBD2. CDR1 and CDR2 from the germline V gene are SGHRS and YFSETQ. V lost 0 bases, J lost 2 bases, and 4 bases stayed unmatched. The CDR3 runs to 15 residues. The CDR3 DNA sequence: TGCGCCAGCAGCTTGGCCTTAGCGGGGACCTACGAGCAGTACTTC. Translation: CASSLALAGTYEQYF.

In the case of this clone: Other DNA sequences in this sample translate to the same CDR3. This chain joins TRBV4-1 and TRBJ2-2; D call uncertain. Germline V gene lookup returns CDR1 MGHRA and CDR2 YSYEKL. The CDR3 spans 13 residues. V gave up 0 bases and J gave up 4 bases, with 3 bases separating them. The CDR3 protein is CASSQELTGELFF. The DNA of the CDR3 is TGCGCCAGCAGCCAAGAACTCACCGGGGAGCTGTTTTTT.

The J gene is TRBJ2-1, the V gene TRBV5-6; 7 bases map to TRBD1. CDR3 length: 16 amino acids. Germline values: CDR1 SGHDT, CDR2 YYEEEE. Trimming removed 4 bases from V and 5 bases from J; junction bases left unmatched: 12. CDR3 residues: CASSRRTGLLHNEQFF. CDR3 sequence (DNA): TGTGCCAGCAGCCGGAGGACAGGTTTACTCCACAATGAGCAGTTCTTC.

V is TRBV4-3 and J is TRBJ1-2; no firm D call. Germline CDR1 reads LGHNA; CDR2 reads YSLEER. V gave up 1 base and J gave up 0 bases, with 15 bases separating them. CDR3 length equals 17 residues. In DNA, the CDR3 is TGCGCCAGCAGCCAAGGTCTGAGTGCGATAGCTAACTATGGCTACACCTTC. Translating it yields CASSQGLSAIANYGYTF.

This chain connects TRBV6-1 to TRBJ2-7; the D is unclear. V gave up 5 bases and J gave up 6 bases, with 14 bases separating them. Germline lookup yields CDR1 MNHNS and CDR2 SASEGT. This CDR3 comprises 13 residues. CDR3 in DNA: TGTGCCAGCAGTAGACTGGCTTTCGTCGAGCAGTACTTC. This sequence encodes CASSRLAFVEQYF.

CDR3 loop: CASSALHSYNEQFF. CDR3 DNA: TGTGCCAGCAGTGCCTTACACTCCTACAATGAGCAGTTCTTC. V gene TRBV6-5 combines with J gene TRBJ2-1; unclear D gene. CDR1 MNHEY and CDR2 SVGAGI come from the germline V gene. The CDR3 spans 14 residues. Trimming removed 5 bases at V and 0 bases at J, with 8 bases between.

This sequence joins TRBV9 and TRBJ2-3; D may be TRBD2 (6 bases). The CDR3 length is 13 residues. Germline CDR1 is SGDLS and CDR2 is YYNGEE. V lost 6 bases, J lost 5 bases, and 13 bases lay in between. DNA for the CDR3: TGTGCCAGCACCAAAGAGGGAGGAGATACGCAGTATTTT. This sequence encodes CASTKEGGDTQYF.

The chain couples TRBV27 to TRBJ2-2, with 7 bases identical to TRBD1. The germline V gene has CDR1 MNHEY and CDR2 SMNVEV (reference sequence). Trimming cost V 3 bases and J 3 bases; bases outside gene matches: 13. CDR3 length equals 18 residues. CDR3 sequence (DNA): TGTGCCAGCAGTTTCACAAAACCCGGGACAGCCTACACCGGGGAGCTGTTTTTT. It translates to CASSFTKPGTAYTGELFF.

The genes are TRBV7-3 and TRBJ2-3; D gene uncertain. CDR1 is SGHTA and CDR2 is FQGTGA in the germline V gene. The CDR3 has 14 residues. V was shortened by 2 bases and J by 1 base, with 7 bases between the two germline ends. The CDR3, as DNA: TGTGCCAGCAGCTTATATCCGGGCACAGATACGCAGTATTTT. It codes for CASSLYPGTDTQYF. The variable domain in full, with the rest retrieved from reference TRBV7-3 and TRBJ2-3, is GAGVSQTPSNKVTEKGKYVELRCDPISGHTALYWYRQSLGQGPEFLIYFQGTGAADDSGLPNDRFFAVRPEGSVSTLKIQRTERGDSAVYLCASSLYPGTDTQYFGPGTRLTVL.

The CDR3 bases are TGTGCCAGTAGGTTGGGAGACACTGAAGCTTTCTTT. It codes for CASRLGDTEAFF. V is TRBV19 and J is TRBJ1-1; D unclear. The CDR3 spans 12 residues. V lost 6 bases, J lost 3 bases, and 8 bases lay in between. Germline V gene data show CDR1 as LNHDA and CDR2 as SQIVND (reference sequence). The full variable domain, with the rest looked up from reference TRBV19 and TRBJ1-1, is DGGITQSPKYLFRKEGQNVTLSCEQNLNHDAMYWYRQDPGQGLRLIYYSQIVNDFQKGDIAEGYSVSREKKESFPLTVTSAQKNPTAFYLCASRLGDTEAFFGQGTRLTVV.

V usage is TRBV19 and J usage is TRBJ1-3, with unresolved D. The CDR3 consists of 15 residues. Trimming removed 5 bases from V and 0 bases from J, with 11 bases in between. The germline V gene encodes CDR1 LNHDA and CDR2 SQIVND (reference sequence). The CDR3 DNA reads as TGTGCCAGTAGTGAATCGGGTTTCTCTGGAAACACCATATATTTT. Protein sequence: CASSESGFSGNTIYF.

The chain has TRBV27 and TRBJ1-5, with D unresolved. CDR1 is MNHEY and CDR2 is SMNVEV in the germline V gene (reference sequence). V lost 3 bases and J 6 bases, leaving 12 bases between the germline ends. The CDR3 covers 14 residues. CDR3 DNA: TGTGCCAGCAGTTTTCTTGGAGAATTTCAGCCCCAGCATTTT. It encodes CASSFLGEFQPQHF.

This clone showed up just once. The CDR3 nucleotides are TGTGCCAGCAGTCAAGACTCTGGAAACACCATATATTTT. This sequence encodes CASSQDSGNTIYF. This rearrangement joins TRBV5-8 to TRBJ1-3; D call uncertain. Trimming took 5 bases from V and 0 from J, leaving 6 bases between them. CDR1 is SGHTS and CDR2 is YDEGEE in the germline V gene. CDR3 length: 13 amino acids.

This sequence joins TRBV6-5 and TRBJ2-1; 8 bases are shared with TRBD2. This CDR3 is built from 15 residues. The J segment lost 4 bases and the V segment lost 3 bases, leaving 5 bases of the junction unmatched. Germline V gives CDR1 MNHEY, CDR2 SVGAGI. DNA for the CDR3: TGTGCCAGCAGTTATGCGGGGGGCGGTTACAATGAGCAGTTCTTC. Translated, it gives CASSYAGGGYNEQFF.

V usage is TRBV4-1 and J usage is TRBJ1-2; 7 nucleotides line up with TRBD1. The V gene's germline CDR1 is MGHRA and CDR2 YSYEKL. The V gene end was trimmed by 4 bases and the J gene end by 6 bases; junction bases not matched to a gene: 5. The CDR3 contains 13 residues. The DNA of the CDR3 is TGCGCCAGCAGCCCCGTACAGGGGAATGGCTACACCTTC. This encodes CASSPVQGNGYTF.

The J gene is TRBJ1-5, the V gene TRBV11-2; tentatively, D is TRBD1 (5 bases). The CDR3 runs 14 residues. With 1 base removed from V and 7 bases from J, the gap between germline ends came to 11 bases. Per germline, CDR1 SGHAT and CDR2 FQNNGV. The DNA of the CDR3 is TGTGCCAGCAGCTTAGGGCAGGGCGGACAGCCCCAGCATTTT. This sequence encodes CASSLGQGGQPQHF.

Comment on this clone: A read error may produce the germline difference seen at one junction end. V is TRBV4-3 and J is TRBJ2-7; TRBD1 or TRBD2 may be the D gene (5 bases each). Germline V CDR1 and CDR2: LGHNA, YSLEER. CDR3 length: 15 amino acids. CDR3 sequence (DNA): TGCGCCAGCAGACAAGCGGCAGGGAACAGCTACGAGCAGTACTTC. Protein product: CASRQAAGNSYEQYF.

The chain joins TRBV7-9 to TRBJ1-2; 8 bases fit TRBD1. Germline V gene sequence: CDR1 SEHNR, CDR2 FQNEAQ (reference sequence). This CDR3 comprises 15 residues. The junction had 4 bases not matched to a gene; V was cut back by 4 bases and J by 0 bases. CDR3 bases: TGTGCCAGCAGCTCGGGACAGGTAGCTAACTATGGCTACACCTTC. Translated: CASSSGQVANYGYTF. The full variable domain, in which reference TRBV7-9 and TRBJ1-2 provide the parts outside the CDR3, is DTGVSQNPRHKITKRGQNVTFRCDPISEHNRLYWYRQTLGQGPEFLTYFQNEAQLEKSRLLSDRFSAERPKGSFSTLEIQRTEQGDSAMYLCASSSGQVANYGYTFGSGTRLTVV.

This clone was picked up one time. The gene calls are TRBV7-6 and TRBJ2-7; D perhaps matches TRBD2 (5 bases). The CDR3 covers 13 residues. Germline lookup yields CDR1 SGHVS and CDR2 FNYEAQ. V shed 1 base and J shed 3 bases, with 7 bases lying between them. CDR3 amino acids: CASSLGGRYEQYF. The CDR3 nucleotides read TGTGCCAGCAGCTTAGGAGGGCGCTACGAGCAGTACTTC.

CDR3 sequence reads: CASSLEGQDPSYEQYF. In nucleotides, the CDR3 is TGCGCCAGCAGCTTGGAGGGCCAGGACCCCTCCTACGAGCAGTACTTC. The rearrangement links TRBV5-1 to TRBJ2-7; no clear D. The CDR3 has 16 residues. Germline loops: CDR1 SGHRS, CDR2 YFSETQ. V was shortened by 0 bases and J by 0 bases, with 13 bases between the two germline ends.

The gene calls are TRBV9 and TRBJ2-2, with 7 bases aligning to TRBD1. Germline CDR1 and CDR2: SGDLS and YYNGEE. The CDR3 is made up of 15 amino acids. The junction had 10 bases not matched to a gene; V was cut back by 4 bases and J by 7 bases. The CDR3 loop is CASSIGQAAGGELFF. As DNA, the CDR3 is TGTGCCAGCAGCATAGGACAGGCGGCGGGCGGGGAGCTGTTTTTT. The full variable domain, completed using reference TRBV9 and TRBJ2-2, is DSGVTQTPKHLITATGQRVTLRCSPRSGDLSVYWYQQSLDQGLQFLIQYYNGEERAKGNILERFSAQQFPDLHSELNLSSLELGDSALYFCASSIGQAAGGELFFGEGSRLTVL.